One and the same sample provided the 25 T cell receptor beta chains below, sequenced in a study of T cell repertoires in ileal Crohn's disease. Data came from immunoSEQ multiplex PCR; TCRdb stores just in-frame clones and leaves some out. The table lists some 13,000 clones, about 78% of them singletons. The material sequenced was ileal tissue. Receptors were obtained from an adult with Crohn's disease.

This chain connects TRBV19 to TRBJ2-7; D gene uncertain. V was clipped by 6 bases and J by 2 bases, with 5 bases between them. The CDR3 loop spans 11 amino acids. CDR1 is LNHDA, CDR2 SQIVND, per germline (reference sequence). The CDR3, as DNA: TGTGCCAGTAGCACGGCCTACGAGCAGTACTTC. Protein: CASSTAYEQYF.

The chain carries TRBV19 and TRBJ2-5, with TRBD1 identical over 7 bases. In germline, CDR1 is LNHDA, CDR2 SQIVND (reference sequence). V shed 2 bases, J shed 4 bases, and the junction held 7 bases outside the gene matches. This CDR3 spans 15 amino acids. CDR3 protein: CASSIKGGVGETQYF. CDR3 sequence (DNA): TGTGCCAGTAGTATAAAAGGGGGCGTGGGAGAGACCCAGTACTTC. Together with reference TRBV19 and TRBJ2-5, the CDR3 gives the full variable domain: DGGITQSPKYLFRKEGQNVTLSCEQNLNHDAMYWYRQDPGQGLRLIYYSQIVNDFQKGDIAEGYSVSREKKESFPLTVTSAQKNPTAFYLCASSIKGGVGETQYFGPGTRLLVL.

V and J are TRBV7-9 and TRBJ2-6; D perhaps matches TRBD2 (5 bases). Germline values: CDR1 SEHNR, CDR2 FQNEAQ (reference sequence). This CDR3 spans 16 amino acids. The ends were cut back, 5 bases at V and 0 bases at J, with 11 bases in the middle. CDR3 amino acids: CASSRRSISGANVLTF. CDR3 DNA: TGTGCCAGCAGCCGGAGGTCCATCTCTGGGGCCAACGTCCTGACTTTC.

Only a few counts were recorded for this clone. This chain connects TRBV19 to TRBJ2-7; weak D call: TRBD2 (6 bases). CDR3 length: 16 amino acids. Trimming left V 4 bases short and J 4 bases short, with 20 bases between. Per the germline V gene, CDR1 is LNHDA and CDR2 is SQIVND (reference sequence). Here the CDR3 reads CASSTRSGTPGYEQYF. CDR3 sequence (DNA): TGTGCCAGTAGTACCCGATCCGGGACTCCGGGGTACGAGCAGTACTTC. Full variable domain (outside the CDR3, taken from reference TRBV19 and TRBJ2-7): DGGITQSPKYLFRKEGQNVTLSCEQNLNHDAMYWYRQDPGQGLRLIYYSQIVNDFQKGDIAEGYSVSREKKESFPLTVTSAQKNPTAFYLCASSTRSGTPGYEQYFGPGTRLTVT.

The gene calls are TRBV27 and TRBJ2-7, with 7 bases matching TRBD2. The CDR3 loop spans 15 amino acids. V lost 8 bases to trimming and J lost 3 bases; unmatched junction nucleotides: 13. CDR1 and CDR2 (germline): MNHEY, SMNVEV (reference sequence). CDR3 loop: CASRSLAGEVYEQYF. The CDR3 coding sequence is TGTGCCAGCCGATCTCTCGCGGGGGAGGTCTACGAGCAGTACTTC.

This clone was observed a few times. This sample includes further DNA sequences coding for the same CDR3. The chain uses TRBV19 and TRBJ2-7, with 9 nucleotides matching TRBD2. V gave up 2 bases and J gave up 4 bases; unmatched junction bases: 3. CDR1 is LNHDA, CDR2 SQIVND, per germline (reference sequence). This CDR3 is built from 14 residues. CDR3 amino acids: CASSITSGPYEQYF. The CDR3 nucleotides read TGTGCCAGTAGTATAACTAGCGGGCCTTACGAGCAGTACTTC.

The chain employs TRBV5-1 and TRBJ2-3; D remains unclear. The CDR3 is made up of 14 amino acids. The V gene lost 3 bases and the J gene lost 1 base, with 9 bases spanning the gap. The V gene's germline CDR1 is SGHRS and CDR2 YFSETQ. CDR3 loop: CASSSLTRTDTQYF. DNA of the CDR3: TGCGCCAGCAGCTCGCTGACTCGCACAGATACGCAGTATTTT.

Written as DNA, the CDR3 is TGTGCCAGAAGCTTGAAGGGGGACTATGGCTACACCTTC. It translates to CARSLKGDYGYTF. The chain combines TRBV5-3 with TRBJ1-2, with a tentative D call TRBD1 (6 bases). TRBV5-3 is labeled an ORF, and its function is uncertain. The CDR3 has 13 residues. V lost 1 base and J 3 bases, leaving 7 bases between the germline ends.

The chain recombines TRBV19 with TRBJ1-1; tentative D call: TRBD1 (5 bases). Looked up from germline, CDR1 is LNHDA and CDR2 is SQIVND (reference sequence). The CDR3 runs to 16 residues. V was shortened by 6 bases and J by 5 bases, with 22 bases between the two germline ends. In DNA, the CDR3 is TGTGCCAGTAGCGCCTTGGGGGGACGGGGAGGGACTGAAGCTTTCTTT. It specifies CASSALGGRGGTEAFF.

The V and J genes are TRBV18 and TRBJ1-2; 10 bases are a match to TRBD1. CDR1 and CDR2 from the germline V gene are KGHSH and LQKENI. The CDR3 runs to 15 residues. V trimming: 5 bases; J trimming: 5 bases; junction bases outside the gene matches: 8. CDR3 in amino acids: CASSAERDRGYGYTF. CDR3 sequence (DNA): TGTGCCAGCTCAGCCGAGCGGGACAGGGGATATGGCTACACCTTC.

The CDR3 loop reads CASSLQGYEQYF. The CDR3 bases are TGTGCCAGCAGCCTACAGGGCTACGAGCAGTACTTC. The chain uses TRBV5-4 and TRBJ2-7; tentatively, D is TRBD1 (6 bases). Germline V gene sequence: CDR1 SGHNT, CDR2 YYREEE (reference sequence). V lost 4 bases and J 3 bases, leaving 8 bases between the germline ends. The CDR3 totals 12 residues. Looking up the rest from reference TRBV5-4 and TRBJ2-7 gives the full variable domain: ETGVTQSPTHLIKTRGQQVTLRCSSQSGHNTVSWYQQALGQGPQFIFQYYREEENGRGNFPPRFSGLQFPNYSSELNVNALELDDSALYLCASSLQGYEQYFGPGTRLTVT.

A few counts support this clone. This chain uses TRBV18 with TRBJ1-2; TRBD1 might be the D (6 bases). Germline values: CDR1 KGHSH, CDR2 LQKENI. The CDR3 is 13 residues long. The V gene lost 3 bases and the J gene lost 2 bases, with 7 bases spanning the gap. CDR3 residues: CASSPDRNYGYTF. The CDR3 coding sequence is TGTGCCAGCTCACCGGACAGAAACTATGGCTACACCTTC.

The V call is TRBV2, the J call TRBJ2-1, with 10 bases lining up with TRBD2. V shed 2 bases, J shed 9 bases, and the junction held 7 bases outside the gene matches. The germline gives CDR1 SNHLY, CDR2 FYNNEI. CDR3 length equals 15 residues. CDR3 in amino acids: CASSESERGGPEQFF. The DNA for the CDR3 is TGTGCCAGCAGTGAATCCGAGCGGGGGGGCCCTGAGCAGTTCTTC.

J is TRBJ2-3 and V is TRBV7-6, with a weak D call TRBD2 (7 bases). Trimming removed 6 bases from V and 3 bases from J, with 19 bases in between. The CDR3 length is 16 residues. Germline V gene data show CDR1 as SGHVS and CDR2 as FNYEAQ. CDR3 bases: TGTGCCAGCAGTCGCGAGGGGGGGGCCGCAACAGATACGCAGTATTTT. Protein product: CASSREGGAATDTQYF.

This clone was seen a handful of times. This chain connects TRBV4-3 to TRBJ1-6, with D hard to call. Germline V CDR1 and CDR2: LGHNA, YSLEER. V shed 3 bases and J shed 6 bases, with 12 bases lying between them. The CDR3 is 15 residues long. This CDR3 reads CASSQERLINSPLHF. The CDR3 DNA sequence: TGCGCCAGCAGCCAGGAACGACTGATTAATTCACCCCTCCACTTT.

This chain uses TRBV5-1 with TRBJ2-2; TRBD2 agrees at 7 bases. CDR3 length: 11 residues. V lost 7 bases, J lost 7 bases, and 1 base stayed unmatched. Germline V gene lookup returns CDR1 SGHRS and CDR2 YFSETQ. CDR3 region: CASGRDGELFF. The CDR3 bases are TGCGCCAGCGGGAGGGACGGGGAGCTGTTTTTT.

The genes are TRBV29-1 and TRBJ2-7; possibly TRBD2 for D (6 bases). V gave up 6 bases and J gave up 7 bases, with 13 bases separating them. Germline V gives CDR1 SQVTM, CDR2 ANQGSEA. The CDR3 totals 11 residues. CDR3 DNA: TGCAGCGTCCCGAAGGCGGGGGAGCAGTACTTC. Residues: CSVPKAGEQYF.

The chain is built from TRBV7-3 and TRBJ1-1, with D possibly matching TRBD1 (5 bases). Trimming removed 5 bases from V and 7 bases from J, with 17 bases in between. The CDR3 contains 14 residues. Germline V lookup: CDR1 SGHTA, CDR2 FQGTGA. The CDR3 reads CASSPALRGGEAFF. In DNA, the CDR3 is TGTGCCAGCAGCCCTGCCCTGAGGGGAGGTGAAGCTTTCTTT.

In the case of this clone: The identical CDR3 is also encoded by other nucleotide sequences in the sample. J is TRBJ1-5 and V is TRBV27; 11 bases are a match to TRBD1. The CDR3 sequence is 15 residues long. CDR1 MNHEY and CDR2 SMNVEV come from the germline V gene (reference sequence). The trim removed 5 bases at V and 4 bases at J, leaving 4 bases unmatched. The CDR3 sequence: CASSPGQGANQPQHF. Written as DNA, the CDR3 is TGTGCCAGCAGTCCTGGACAGGGGGCGAATCAGCCCCAGCATTTT.

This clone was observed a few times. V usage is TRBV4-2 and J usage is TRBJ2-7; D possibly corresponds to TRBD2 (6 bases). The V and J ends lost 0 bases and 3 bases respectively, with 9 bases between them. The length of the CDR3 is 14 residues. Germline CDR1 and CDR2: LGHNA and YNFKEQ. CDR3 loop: CASSQDATSYEQYF. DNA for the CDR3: TGTGCCAGCAGCCAAGATGCGACTAGCTACGAGCAGTACTTC.

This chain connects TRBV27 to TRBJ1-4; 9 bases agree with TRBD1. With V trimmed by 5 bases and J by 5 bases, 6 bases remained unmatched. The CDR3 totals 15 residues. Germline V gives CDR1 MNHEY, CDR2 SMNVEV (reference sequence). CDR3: CASSPTGGWNEKLFF. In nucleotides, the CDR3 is TGTGCCAGCAGTCCTACAGGGGGCTGGAATGAAAAACTGTTTTTT.

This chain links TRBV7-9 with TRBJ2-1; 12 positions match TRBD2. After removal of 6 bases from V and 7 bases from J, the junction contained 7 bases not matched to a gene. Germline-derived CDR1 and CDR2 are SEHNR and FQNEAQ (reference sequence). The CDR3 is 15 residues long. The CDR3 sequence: CASSGTSGQINEQFF. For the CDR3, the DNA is TGTGCCAGCAGTGGGACTAGCGGGCAAATTAATGAGCAGTTCTTC.

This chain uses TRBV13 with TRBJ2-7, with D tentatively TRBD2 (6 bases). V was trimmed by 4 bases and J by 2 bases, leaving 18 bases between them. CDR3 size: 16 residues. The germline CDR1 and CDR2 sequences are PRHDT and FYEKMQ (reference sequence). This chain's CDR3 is CASSSTPRREAYEQYF. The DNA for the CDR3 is TGTGCCAGCAGCTCTACCCCGCGGCGGGAAGCCTACGAGCAGTACTTC.

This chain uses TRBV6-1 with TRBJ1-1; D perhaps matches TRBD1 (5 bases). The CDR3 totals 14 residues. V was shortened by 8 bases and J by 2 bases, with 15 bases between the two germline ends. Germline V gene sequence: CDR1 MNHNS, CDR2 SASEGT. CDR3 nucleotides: TGTGCCAGCTCAGGAACAGGCCGAAACACTGAAGCTTTCTTT. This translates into CASSGTGRNTEAFF.

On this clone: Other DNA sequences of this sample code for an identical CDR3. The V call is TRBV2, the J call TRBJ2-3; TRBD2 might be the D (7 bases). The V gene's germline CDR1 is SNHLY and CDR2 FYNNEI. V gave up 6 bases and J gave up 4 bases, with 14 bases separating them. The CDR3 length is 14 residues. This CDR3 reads CASRSRGGADTQYF. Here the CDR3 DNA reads TGTGCCAGCAGGTCGAGGGGGGGGGCAGATACGCAGTATTTT. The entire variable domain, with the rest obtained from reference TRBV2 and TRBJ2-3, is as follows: EPEVTQTPSHQVTQMGQEVILRCVPISNHLYFYWYRQILGQKVEFLVSFYNNEISEKSEIFDDQFSVERPDGSNFTLKIRSTKLEDSAMYFCASRSRGGADTQYFGPGTRLTVL.